This TCR beta chain emerged from a study of cytomegalovirus exposure and HLA in healthy donors. Study-wide results and caveats: TRBV6-2, TRBV6-3 and some other V segments were excluded as indistinguishable. What a later analysis reportedly showed was that an Asian-associated ancestry cluster had fewer N-insertions than the approximately 700-donor mean.

Regarding this clone: The antigen is unknown.

V lost 6 bases to trimming and J lost 5 bases; unmatched junction nucleotides: 8. CDR1 and CDR2 (germline): MDHEN, SYDVKM. This CDR3 comprises 14 residues. Both 60 Vbeta primers and 13 Jbeta primers went into the PCR. Produced via immunoSEQ multiplex PCR; TCRdb's table is partial and in-frame only. The sample carries around 130,000 clones, roughly 77% recorded once. This rearrangement joins TRBV28 to TRBJ1-2, with 8 positions matching TRBD1. The source of this sequence is a woman aged 35 to 49 in good health and CMV-seropositive. The sequenced material came from PBMCs. The CDR3 DNA is TGTGCCAGCAGAGGCCCAGGGGGCTTTTATGGCTACACCTTC. This codes for CASRGPGGFYGYTF.